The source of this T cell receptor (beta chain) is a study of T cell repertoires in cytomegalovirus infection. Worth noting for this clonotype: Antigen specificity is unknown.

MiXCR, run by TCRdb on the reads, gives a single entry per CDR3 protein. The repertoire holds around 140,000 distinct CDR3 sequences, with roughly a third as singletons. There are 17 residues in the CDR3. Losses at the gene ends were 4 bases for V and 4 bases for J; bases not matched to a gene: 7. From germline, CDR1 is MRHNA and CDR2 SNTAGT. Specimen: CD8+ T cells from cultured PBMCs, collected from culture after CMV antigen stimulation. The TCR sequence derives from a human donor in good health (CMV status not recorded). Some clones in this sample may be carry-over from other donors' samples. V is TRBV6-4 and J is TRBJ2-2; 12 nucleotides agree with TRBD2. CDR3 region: CASSGASGGAGTGELFF. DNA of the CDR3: TGTGCCAGCAGTGGAGCTAGCGGGGGGGCCGGCACCGGGGAGCTGTTTTTT.